Sequencing of this T cell receptor (beta chain) was carried out in a study of cytomegalovirus exposure and HLA in healthy donors. CDR1 is PRHDT, CDR2 FYEKMQ, per germline (reference sequence). The CDR3 sequence is 14 residues long. J gave up 3 bases and V 5 bases, and 7 bases lay outside the gene matches. With 60 Vbeta and 13 Jbeta primers, the PCR was carried out. Assay used: immunoSEQ multiplex PCR; TCRdb lists only in-frame clones, some missing. The repertoire consists of more than 85,000 clones, with roughly 80% occurring once and the leading ten covering 8.6%. Source material: PBMCs. This receptor was identified in a woman aged 40-49 years in good health and CMV-seropositive. The V and J genes are TRBV13 and TRBJ2-7; 7 bases map to TRBD1. CDR3 protein: CASSEDTGVYEQYF. DNA of the CDR3: TGTGCCAGCAGCGAAGACACAGGGGTCTACGAGCAGTACTTC.